This T cell receptor beta chain was captured in a study of CD8 T cells in Susac syndrome. The CDR3 contains 15 residues. V shed 2 bases, J shed 5 bases, and the junction held 5 bases outside the gene matches. The germline gives CDR1 MGHDK, CDR2 SYGVNS. Roughly 0.5 to 1 ug RNA was reverse transcribed with random hexamers. TCRdb independently ran MiXCR on the immunoSEQ multiplex PCR reads; one entry per CDR3 protein. Of under 200,000 distinct CDR3 sequences detected, roughly nine tenths appear once; the ten largest clones hold approximately 0.075%. Findings of the study overall: The TCR sequencing and HLA analysis in the study involved a relatively small number of individuals, as the study acknowledged.

To note about this clonotype: Its cognate antigen is unknown.

This clonotype was sampled from a human donor in good health. Sequenced sample: CD4+ T cells from PBMCs. J is TRBJ2-1 and V is TRBV25-1; 8 bases map to TRBD1. The CDR3 DNA follows: TGTGCCAGCAGTGAACCAGGACAGGGCCACAATGAGCAGTTCTTC. Translation gives CASSEPGQGHNEQFF.